The entry below describes one T cell receptor beta chain. The data are from a study of blood T cell repertoires in COVID-19. Overall study context: PBMCs, B-cell-depleted T cells, or T cells provided the cDNA or gDNA that made up the material.

In the original analysis: Reference gene primer amplification yielded estimated nucleated cell counts. Clones were read by immunoSEQ multiplex PCR, and TCRdb kept only the in-frame ones, dropping some. V and J calls and clone size are those listed in that table; D and trimming were worked out from the DNA. The data show 350,000 to 450,000 clones, with around 85% seen just once and roughly 3.6% held by the top ten. Looked up from germline, CDR1 is LNHDA and CDR2 is SQIVND (reference sequence). Trimming took 3 bases from V and 1 from J; bases not matched to a gene: 9. The CDR3 runs 17 residues. This clonotype originated in a woman between 18 and 30 years old with acute or convalescent COVID-19. What was sequenced was peripheral blood. The gene calls are TRBV19 and TRBJ2-5; TRBD2 matches 9 bases. The CDR3 here is CASSISSGGPIQETQYF. CDR3 DNA sequence: TGTGCCAGTAGTATTTCGAGCGGGGGGCCTATCCAAGAGACCCAGTACTTC.